The next 29 T cell receptor beta chains were all read from a single sample in a study of CD8+CD57+ T cells in acquired aplastic anemia. The authors sequenced patients whose flow cytometry had shown CD8+CD57+ cell expansion. TCR beta VDJ and CDR3 profiling used genomic DNA as template. TCRdb reprocessed the reads with MiXCR, giving one entry per CDR3 protein. The sample consists of around 200,000 distinct CDR3 sequences, roughly three fifths of them appearing once. Sequences were obtained from sorted CD4+, CD8+, or CD8+CD57+ T cells (not recorded which) from PBMCs. These receptors all come from a human donor with aplastic anemia.

This chain uses TRBV9 with TRBJ2-6, with unresolved D. From germline, CDR1 is SGDLS and CDR2 YYNGEE. The ends were cut back, 4 bases at V and 2 bases at J, with 19 bases in the middle. The CDR3 consists of 18 residues. The CDR3 protein is CASSTSVLDLPGANVLTF. The DNA of the CDR3 is TGTGCCAGCAGCACGTCGGTCCTCGATCTCCCTGGGGCCAACGTCCTGACTTTC.

The genes are TRBV12-3 or TRBV12-4 and TRBJ1-1; D remains unclear. Trimming shortened V by 6 bases and J by 6 bases, and 17 bases separated the two germline ends. This CDR3 has 14 amino acids. The CDR3 reads CASSPRTGGAEAFF. For the CDR3, the DNA is TGTGCCAGCAGCCCGAGGACGGGCGGTGCTGAAGCTTTCTTT.

The V and J genes are TRBV6-5 and TRBJ1-2; D might be TRBD1 (5 bases). The ends were cut back, 5 bases at V and 1 base at J, with 14 bases in the middle. The germline V gene encodes CDR1 MNHEY and CDR2 SVGAGI. The CDR3 totals 15 residues. The CDR3, as DNA: TGTGCCAGCAGTGAAGGGGCGCTTATTAACTATGGCTACACCTTC. Translating it yields CASSEGALINYGYTF.

The rearrangement uses TRBV7-6 and TRBJ2-7; a weak D match, TRBD1 (7 bases). CDR3 size: 17 residues. Per germline, CDR1 SGHVS and CDR2 FNYEAQ. V was pared by 4 bases and J by 2 bases, with 21 bases between. The CDR3 sequence is CASSSTPSGGGPYEQYF. In DNA form, the CDR3 reads TGTGCCAGCAGCTCCACGCCCAGCGGAGGGGGCCCCTACGAGCAGTACTTC.

This clonotype was recorded at least ten times. The chain links TRBV27 to TRBJ1-2, with a tentative D call TRBD1 (5 bases). V dropped 5 bases and J dropped 2 bases, with 15 bases sitting between them. Germline V gene data show CDR1 as MNHEY and CDR2 as SMNVEV (reference sequence). The CDR3 runs 15 residues. As DNA, the CDR3 is TGTGCCAGCAGTCCTCACCACGGGGGAAACTATGGCTACACCTTC. Its translation: CASSPHHGGNYGYTF.

The table lists this clonotype with a count of one. This CDR3 reads CASTSTGTGNTIYF. CDR3 DNA: TGTGCCAGCACCTCGACAGGGACTGGAAACACCATATATTTT. The rearrangement uses TRBV13 and TRBJ1-3, with TRBD1 identical over 7 bases. Germline-derived CDR1 and CDR2 are PRHDT and FYEKMQ (reference sequence). With 7 bases clipped from V and 2 bases from J, the junction kept 5 bases outside the gene matches. CDR3 length equals 14 residues.

The chain combines TRBV7-9 with TRBJ1-2; no reliable D call. CDR3 size: 15 residues. Per the germline V gene, CDR1 is SEHNR and CDR2 is FQNEAQ (reference sequence). Trimming cost V 2 bases and J 5 bases, with 15 bases left between them. The CDR3 sequence: CASSLYEASTYGYTF. The CDR3 DNA is TGTGCCAGCAGCTTATACGAGGCATCAACTTATGGCTACACCTTC.

The J gene is TRBJ2-7, the V gene TRBV29-1, with 8 bases lining up with TRBD1. Germline-derived CDR1 and CDR2 are SQVTM and ANQGSEA. V lost 4 bases, J lost 4 bases, and 6 bases stayed unmatched. This CDR3 contains 13 residues. The CDR3 protein is CSVGQGSPYEQYF. In nucleotides, the CDR3 is TGCAGCGTTGGACAGGGGTCTCCGTACGAGCAGTACTTC.

On this clonotype itself: Compared with germline, one end of the junction differs, possibly owing to a read error. V is TRBV2 and J is TRBJ2-7; TRBD1 agrees at 8 bases. CDR1 and CDR2 from the germline V gene are SNHLY and FYNNEI. This CDR3 region has 13 residues. CDR3: CASSARQGYEQYF. The CDR3 region has the DNA TGTGCCAGCAGCGCAAGACAGGGGTACGAGCAGTACTTT. Drawing the rest from reference TRBV2 and TRBJ2-7, the complete variable domain is EPEVTQTPSHQVTQMGQEVILRCVPISNHLYFYWYRQILGQKVEFLVSFYNNEISEKSEIFDDQFSVERPDGSNFTLKIRSTKLEDSAMYFCASSARQGYEQYFGPGTRLTVT.

The chain joins TRBV2 to TRBJ1-5; D may be TRBD1 (5 bases). CDR1 and CDR2 from the germline V gene are SNHLY and FYNNEI. The ends were cut back, 1 base at V and 8 bases at J, with 6 bases in the middle. The CDR3 has 12 amino acids. CDR3 DNA: TGTGCCAGCAGTGAAGTCAGGGAGCCCCAGCATTTT. Translating it yields CASSEVREPQHF. The full variable domain, completed using reference TRBV2 and TRBJ1-5, is EPEVTQTPSHQVTQMGQEVILRCVPISNHLYFYWYRQILGQKVEFLVSFYNNEISEKSEIFDDQFSVERPDGSNFTLKIRSTKLEDSAMYFCASSEVREPQHFGDGTRLSIL.

Here the CDR3 reads CASRGRDQPQHF. CDR3 DNA: TGTGCCAGCCGGGGCAGGGATCAGCCCCAGCATTTT. The chain employs TRBV7-3 and TRBJ1-5, with D maybe TRBD1 (5 bases). The CDR3 runs to 12 residues. V gave up 8 bases and J gave up 5 bases, with 10 bases separating them. Germline CDR1 SGHTA, CDR2 FQGTGA.

The chain combines TRBV13 with TRBJ2-3, with D maybe TRBD2 (5 bases). This CDR3 has 14 residues. In germline, CDR1 is PRHDT, CDR2 FYEKMQ (reference sequence). The V end was cut by 0 bases, the J end by 5 bases, with 9 bases between. CDR3 amino acids: CASSLGPRGDTQYF. In DNA, the CDR3 is TGTGCCAGCAGCTTAGGCCCTCGGGGAGATACGCAGTATTTT. Full variable domain (remainder filled in from reference TRBV13 and TRBJ2-3): AAGVIQSPRHLIKEKRETATLKCYPIPRHDTVYWYQQGPGQDPQFLISFYEKMQSDKGSIPDRFSAQQFSDYHSELNMSSLELGDSALYFCASSLGPRGDTQYFGPGTRLTVL.

This rearrangement joins TRBV14 to TRBJ1-6, with D unclear. CDR1 SGHDN and CDR2 FVKESK come from the germline V gene. The CDR3 has 14 amino acids. V lost 4 bases to trimming and J lost 13 bases, with 17 bases between them. In DNA, the CDR3 is TGTGCCAGCAGCCCAGGCCATTCAGGTGGGCCCCTCCACTTT. Encoded protein: CASSPGHSGGPLHF.

This clonotype has only a few counts. The rearrangement joins TRBV25-1 to TRBJ2-5, with 9 nucleotides matching TRBD1. The CDR3 consists of 14 residues. V shed 2 bases and J 2 bases; nucleotides not matched to a gene: 0. Germline V gene data show CDR1 as MGHDK and CDR2 as SYGVNS. The CDR3 DNA follows: TGTGCCAGCAGTGAAGGACAGGGGCAAGAGACCCAGTACTTC. It codes for CASSEGQGQETQYF.

CDR3 in amino acids: CASSLAGASGRGEQYF. CDR3 bases: TGTGCCAGCAGCTTGGCGGGAGCTAGCGGGAGGGGTGAGCAGTACTTC. The chain combines TRBV5-5 with TRBJ2-7; 12 bases agree with TRBD2. Germline V CDR1 and CDR2: SGHKS, YYEKEE (reference sequence). V was clipped by 0 bases and J by 7 bases; unmatched bases: 8. The CDR3 contains 16 residues.

This clonotype was observed at least ten times. This sequence joins TRBV5-1 and TRBJ1-1, with D perhaps TRBD1 (6 bases). Trimming shortened V by 0 bases and J by 4 bases, and 16 bases separated the two germline ends. This CDR3 spans 16 amino acids. The germline gives CDR1 SGHRS, CDR2 YFSETQ. CDR3 region: CASSLVGGGRVTEAFF. The DNA for the CDR3 is TGCGCCAGCAGCTTGGTAGGAGGGGGGAGAGTCACTGAAGCTTTCTTT.

The chain recombines TRBV29-1 with TRBJ1-2; D unresolved. V was pared by 7 bases and J by 4 bases, with 16 bases between. Looked up from germline, CDR1 is SQVTM and CDR2 is ANQGSEA. This CDR3 has 13 residues. The CDR3 DNA reads TGCAGCGCTACGGGAGGGTCCCTCTATGGCTACACCTTC. It translates to CSATGGSLYGYTF.

The chain uses TRBV29-1 and TRBJ2-7, with 9 bases identical to TRBD1. The CDR3 runs to 13 residues. The V segment lost 4 bases and the J segment 5 bases; nucleotides outside the gene matches: 6. Germline CDR1 reads SQVTM; CDR2 reads ANQGSEA. CDR3 protein: CSVGPRTGDEQYF. CDR3 nucleotide sequence: TGCAGCGTTGGACCGAGGACAGGGGACGAGCAGTACTTC.

The chain carries TRBV9 and TRBJ2-5; TRBD2 matches 8 bases. Germline V lookup: CDR1 SGDLS, CDR2 YYNGEE. CDR3 size: 15 residues. V shed 3 bases and J 5 bases; nucleotides not matched to a gene: 9. The CDR3 nucleotides read TGTGCCAGCAGCGCCGCCGGGACTAGTGCCGAGACCCAGTACTTC. Translation: CASSAAGTSAETQYF.

The chain carries TRBV2 and TRBJ1-2; D is uncertain. The CDR3 extends over 14 amino acids. Trimming took 4 bases from V and 4 from J, leaving 13 bases between them. Germline assignment: CDR1 SNHLY and CDR2 FYNNEI. The CDR3 DNA follows: TGTGCCAGCAGTGCTGTACAAAACTTCTATGGCTACACCTTC. This gives the protein CASSAVQNFYGYTF. The full variable domain, with the rest looked up from reference TRBV2 and TRBJ1-2, is EPEVTQTPSHQVTQMGQEVILRCVPISNHLYFYWYRQILGQKVEFLVSFYNNEISEKSEIFDDQFSVERPDGSNFTLKIRSTKLEDSAMYFCASSAVQNFYGYTFGSGTRLTVV.

The chain links TRBV3-1 to TRBJ1-2, with a tentative D call TRBD1 (5 bases). V lost 4 bases, J lost 5 bases, and 14 bases lay in between. The CDR3 is 14 residues long. In germline, CDR1 is LGHDT, CDR2 YNNKEL (reference sequence). In DNA form, the CDR3 reads TGTGCCAGCAGCCGAGTAGACAGCAGGTATGGCTACACCTTC. Protein sequence: CASSRVDSRYGYTF.

The chain links TRBV19 to TRBJ2-7; D is undetermined. Trimming removed 1 base from V and 2 bases from J, with 9 bases in between. This CDR3 region has 14 residues. Germline V lookup: CDR1 LNHDA, CDR2 SQIVND (reference sequence). The chain's CDR3 is CASSIGQVTYEQYF. The CDR3 region has the DNA TGTGCCAGTAGTATAGGGCAGGTGACCTACGAGCAGTACTTC.

Only a few counts were recorded for this clonotype. The junction departs from germline at one end; a sequencing error may be responsible. CDR3 sequence: CASSLGEAPDF. The CDR3 nucleotides are TGTGCCAGCAGTTTAGGGGAGGCCCCGGACTTC. The chain employs TRBV12-3 or TRBV12-4 and TRBJ2-5, with TRBD2 as a possible D gene (6 bases). This CDR3 is built from 11 residues.

The chain employs TRBV7-6 and TRBJ2-7, with 9 bases fitting TRBD1. The CDR3 has 16 amino acids. After removal of 1 base from V and 2 bases from J, the junction contained 6 bases not matched to a gene. Germline V CDR1 and CDR2: SGHVS, FNYEAQ. CDR3 loop: CASSLGTTGGAYEQYF. CDR3 nucleotide sequence: TGTGCCAGCAGCTTAGGTACGACAGGGGGTGCCTACGAGCAGTACTTC.

This clonotype was found many times. The rearrangement joins TRBV12-3 or TRBV12-4 to TRBJ1-1; D gene unclear. There are 16 residues in the CDR3. V lost 4 bases and J 0 bases, leaving 15 bases between the germline ends. The CDR3 DNA reads as TGTGCCAGCAGTTCAGATTCGTACCTCATGAACACTGAAGCTTTCTTT. It encodes CASSSDSYLMNTEAFF.

Remarks on this clonotype: It may be a read error: a sequence one base away is much more abundant. The chain carries TRBV7-9 and TRBJ1-1, with 8 bases fitting TRBD1. Germline V lookup: CDR1 SEHNR, CDR2 FQNEAQ (reference sequence). The CDR3 spans 15 residues. The CDR3 loop is CASGLDGTGNTEAFF. For the CDR3, the DNA is TGTGCCAGCGGCTTAGACGGGACAGGCAACACTGAAGCTTTCTTT.

This clonotype has ten or more counts. This chain joins TRBV6-5 and TRBJ1-2; maybe TRBD1 (5 bases). Trimming pared 8 bases from V and 8 bases from J, leaving 15 bases between. CDR1 MNHEY and CDR2 SVGAGI come from the germline V gene. The CDR3 runs 12 residues. The chain's CDR3 is CASSDGGEGYTF. CDR3 sequence (DNA): TGTGCCAGCTCAGACGGAGGGGAAGGCTACACCTTC.

In its sample, this clonotype was seen once. The V gene is TRBV9, the J gene TRBJ2-3, with 10 bases matching TRBD2. With 0 bases clipped from V and 1 base from J, the junction kept 2 bases outside the gene matches. The CDR3 spans 16 residues. Germline assignment: CDR1 SGDLS and CDR2 YYNGEE. The CDR3 spells CASSVEGTSGTDTQYF. The CDR3 DNA sequence: TGTGCCAGCAGCGTAGAGGGGACTAGCGGCACAGATACGCAGTATTTT.

This chain connects TRBV5-5 to TRBJ2-7, with D possibly TRBD1 on 6 matching bases. This CDR3 region has 14 residues. Germline assignment: CDR1 SGHKS and CDR2 YYEKEE (reference sequence). V shed 2 bases and J shed 6 bases, with 15 bases lying between them. This CDR3 reads CASSFPGHLSEQYF. The CDR3 coding sequence is TGTGCCAGCAGCTTTCCGGGACACCTATCCGAGCAGTACTTC. The full variable domain, completed using reference TRBV5-5 and TRBJ2-7, is DAGVTQSPTHLIKTRGQQVTLRCSPISGHKSVSWYQQVLGQGPQFIFQYYEKEERGRGNFPDRFSARQFPNYSSELNVNALLLGDSALYLCASSFPGHLSEQYFGPGTRLTVT.